This note documents a single T cell receptor beta chain sequence. No cognate antigen has been identified for it. Base qualities were left out, and no much larger clone turns up one base away. Library preparation employed the immunoSEQ multiplex PCR assay. A mixture of 60 forward primers for TCR Vbeta segments and 13 reverse primers for TCR Jbeta segments was used in the multiplex PCR. The CDR3 region of rearranged TCR beta genes was amplified from genomic DNA with a multiplex PCR assay. On the Illumina HiSeq System, the amplified TCR beta libraries were sequenced as 87-base-pair reads. The authors' analysis ran thus. In a later analysis, some 80 million unique TCR beta chains were counted across the approximately 620 repertoires, and approximately 9.9 million of these chains were shared by at least two donors. Raw reads were error-corrected and collapsed into unique sequences by a nearest-neighbor algorithm in which closely related sequences were merged to remove PCR and sequencing errors. V, D and J gene segments were assigned by aligning CDR3 sequences to IMGT reference sequences. Each retained sequence needed at least a six-nucleotide match to both a V gene segment and a J gene segment. Rearrangements were classified as productive when the CDR3 lacked stop codons and remained in frame with V and J, and all other rearrangements were classified as non-productive. CDR3 was defined by IMGT convention, running from the second conserved V-encoded cysteine to the conserved J-encoded phenylalanine. Sequences without an unambiguous match to a single V gene segment were excluded from the earlier analysis of a few hundred of the donors. In an earlier analysis of a few hundred of the donors, a V segment was called functional when productive rearrangements were above 56.7%, and segregating when the standard deviation between donors exceeded 5%. A statistical classification framework was built to diagnose cytomegalovirus status from the catalog of TCR beta chain sequences. In a later analysis, TCR nucleotide sequences were compared against IMGT/GENE-DB human TR gene sequences so that V and J genes could be assigned. In a later analysis, CDR3 sequences and most-parsimonious VDJ recombination scenarios were assigned using the TCRdist pipeline. In a later analysis, each TCR beta chain was defined by its CDR3 amino acid sequence together with its V-gene family, and reads without a unique V-gene family were excluded. As a way to deal with suspected cross-contamination and a sequencing artifact, a later analysis dropped 450 to 600 nucleotide sequences that were highly shared and had low generation probability. A later analysis calculated a clonal expansion index for each public chain from normalized within-repertoire ranks of inferred template counts. Generation probabilities in a later analysis came from a VDJ recombination model fitted to out-of-frame rearrangements, and those results were checked against IGoR. In a later analysis, hypergeometric tests were used to score TCR-TCR, TCR-HLA and TCR-CMV co-occurrence, with a repertoire-size bias correction applied to TCR pairs. A later analysis estimated false discovery rates by permuting HLA or CMV assignments 20 times. In a later analysis, co-occurring TCRs were grouped using DBSCAN, and TCRdist sequence similarity was added for clustering within HLA-allele-positive subsets. For co-occurrence clustering, repertoires with fewer than 30,000 or more than 120,000 public chains were excluded, along with roughly 5 repertoires with anomalous nucleotide sharing. In TCRdb, the immuneACCESS table is reduced to in-frame sequences with V and J assigned. These tables do not hold every clone; where another copy was compared, an unresolved V gene accounts for under half, and the others remain unexplained. Clonal size and the V and J genes are those of that table, whereas D and trimming came from the DNA. For this sample the table gives 160,000 or so clones, of which roughly 76% were detected only once. The biggest ten clones account for approximately 4.4% of the sample.

This entry comes from a study of cytomegalovirus exposure and HLA in healthy donors (TCRdb year 2017). As for the study more broadly: An earlier analysis of some 600 of the donors reported about 280 Gb of sequence data and 95 million to 140 million unique TCR beta sequences obtained from about 180 million T cells. Rather than using new phenotypic data, the later analysis identified candidate immune exposures from TCR beta sequences and from how often those sequences occurred across donors. Besides the first cohort of roughly 700 subjects, a separate validation cohort made up of 120 different subjects was used. Every repertoire in the discovery cohort had been generated on one and the same sequencing platform. Because of strong linkage in the cohort, four or five DR-DQ haplotypes were treated as single units for association and clustering. Among approximately 370 genotyped donors of the cohort, an average of around 240,000 unique TCR beta nucleotide sequences was sequenced per donor, of which about 19% were non-productive. About 280 gigabases of sequencing data and approximately 93 million unique TCR sequences were included in an early release covering about 700 HLA-typed donors. The study aimed to test whether cataloging public T cell receptors could reveal signatures of past pathogen exposure. In a later analysis, previously published TCR beta repertoires from roughly 710 donors were re-analyzed and high-resolution HLA genotyping was added so that TCR occurrence patterns could be studied. The study combined high-throughput TCR immunosequencing, statistical association of individual TCRs with disease status, and machine learning to predict cytomegalovirus infection status. Genome-wide SNP genotypes for about 55% of the roughly 670 donors were used in a later genetic analysis, which treated that subset as a discovery cohort. Typing coverage differed by locus: A, B, C, DRB1 and DQB1 were typed in roughly 620-640 donors, DQA1 in 522, DPA1 in nearly 610, and DPB1 in 450 to 490. The study used immunosequencing to profile the T cell repertoires of 670 or so subjects and linked those repertoires to cytomegalovirus serostatus. HLA typing included class I and class II loci at four-digit resolution. Donor age, sex, ethnicity and CMV serostatus were collected together with the repertoire data. Of the roughly 400 genotyped donors, about 80% fell in the genetic ancestry cluster associated with self-reported Caucasian donors. An earlier analysis of about 600 of the donors used high-throughput TCR beta sequencing to judge whether each TCR beta V gene segment behaved as functional or pseudogenic. Overall study results and their limits: Assigning TCR associations to individual alleles was difficult when HLA alleles, especially DR and DQ, strongly co-occurred. A later analysis found that TCR association rates varied across HLA loci, with DRB1 alleles showing the most associated TCRs and HLA-C alleles the fewest. An earlier analysis of roughly 570 of the donors showed that most TCR beta V segments appeared in productive rearrangements either about 90% or about 30% of the time, which broadly matched IMGT annotations. Across donors, most TCR sequences were observed very rarely, whereas some public TCRs were present in many individuals. A cluster of highly shared sequence variants was judged likely to be a technical artifact of the sequencing pipeline. The 87-base-pair reads could not distinguish some IMGT-functional V segments, including TRBV6-2 and TRBV6-3, so those segments were excluded. The presence/absence analyses assumed that sequencing depth was roughly uniform across donors, and that assumption may not be true. About 17 rarely observed V segments, including chromosome 9 orphons, were excluded from the earlier analysis of approximately 500 of the donors because counts were too low. The authors suggested that the approach could potentially be extended to other disease states and immunological phenotypes. For the cohort, immune exposure information was limited to CMV serostatus. Because some donors lacked HLA typing at each locus, the association tests relied only on the typed subset. A later genetic analysis reported fewer N-insertions in productive TCRs among donors in an Asian-associated ancestry cluster than the roughly 720-donor mean. In the study, about 150 TCR beta chains were listed as associated with cytomegalovirus. In both the original and validation cohorts, the classifier was reported to diagnose cytomegalovirus status with high specificity and sensitivity. A further reported finding was that TCR beta sequences accurately predicted the HLA-A and HLA-B alleles for most subjects in the first cohort. In a later genetic analysis, a missense DCLRE1C variant was associated with V-gene and J-gene trimming of TCR beta chains, and the association was replicated in an independent cohort. Only TCR beta chains were sequenced in this cohort, and the absence of alpha or paired-chain data limited detectable features. A later analysis reported that several top co-occurrence clusters appeared linked to parvovirus B19, influenza, CMV and Epstein-Barr virus. A later analysis found that HLA-associated TCR beta chains were more clonally expanded and had lower generation probabilities than equally common non-associated chains. In vitro tests confirmed that three of the cytomegalovirus-associated TCR beta chains recognize cytomegalovirus antigens. According to a later analysis, most CMV-associated TCR beta chains appeared to be HLA-restricted, and the HLA associations seemed to be driven largely by CMV exposure. Correlated functional status among segregating V segments might be attributable to linkage disequilibrium, but an unknown experimental factor could not be ruled out. In a later analysis, over 15,000 TCR beta sequences were associated with specific HLA alleles at a false discovery rate of 0.05.

The cohort consisted of 666 healthy bone marrow donors. At the time of sampling, every cohort member was nominally healthy, though immune exposures that went unrecorded were likely present. The donor was CMV seropositive and was included in the group of 289 seropositive cohort members. A peripheral blood sample was collected from each donor, and TCR beta sequencing was performed on peripheral blood mononuclear cells. Genomic DNA was extracted from the blood cell samples with the Qiagen DNeasy Blood Extraction Kit. The germline V gene yields LGHNA for CDR1 and YSLEER for CDR2. The trim is 4 bases for V and 5 bases for J, with a gap of 19 bases between the germline ends. Spanning cysteine to phenylalanine, the CDR3 consists of 16 amino acids. This entry keeps only the CDR3 DNA: 48 bases, framed from base 1.

The sequencing sample was made of PBMCs. This receptor was identified in a woman aged 18-35 years in good health and CMV-seropositive. The rearrangement joined TRBV4-3 to TRBJ2-3; the D segment could be TRBD2, given 5 matching bases. The DNA reads as follows: TGCGCCAGCAGCCTGATCGTAAGCGGCAAAGAAGATACGCAGTATTTT. This encodes CASSLIVSGKEDTQYF.